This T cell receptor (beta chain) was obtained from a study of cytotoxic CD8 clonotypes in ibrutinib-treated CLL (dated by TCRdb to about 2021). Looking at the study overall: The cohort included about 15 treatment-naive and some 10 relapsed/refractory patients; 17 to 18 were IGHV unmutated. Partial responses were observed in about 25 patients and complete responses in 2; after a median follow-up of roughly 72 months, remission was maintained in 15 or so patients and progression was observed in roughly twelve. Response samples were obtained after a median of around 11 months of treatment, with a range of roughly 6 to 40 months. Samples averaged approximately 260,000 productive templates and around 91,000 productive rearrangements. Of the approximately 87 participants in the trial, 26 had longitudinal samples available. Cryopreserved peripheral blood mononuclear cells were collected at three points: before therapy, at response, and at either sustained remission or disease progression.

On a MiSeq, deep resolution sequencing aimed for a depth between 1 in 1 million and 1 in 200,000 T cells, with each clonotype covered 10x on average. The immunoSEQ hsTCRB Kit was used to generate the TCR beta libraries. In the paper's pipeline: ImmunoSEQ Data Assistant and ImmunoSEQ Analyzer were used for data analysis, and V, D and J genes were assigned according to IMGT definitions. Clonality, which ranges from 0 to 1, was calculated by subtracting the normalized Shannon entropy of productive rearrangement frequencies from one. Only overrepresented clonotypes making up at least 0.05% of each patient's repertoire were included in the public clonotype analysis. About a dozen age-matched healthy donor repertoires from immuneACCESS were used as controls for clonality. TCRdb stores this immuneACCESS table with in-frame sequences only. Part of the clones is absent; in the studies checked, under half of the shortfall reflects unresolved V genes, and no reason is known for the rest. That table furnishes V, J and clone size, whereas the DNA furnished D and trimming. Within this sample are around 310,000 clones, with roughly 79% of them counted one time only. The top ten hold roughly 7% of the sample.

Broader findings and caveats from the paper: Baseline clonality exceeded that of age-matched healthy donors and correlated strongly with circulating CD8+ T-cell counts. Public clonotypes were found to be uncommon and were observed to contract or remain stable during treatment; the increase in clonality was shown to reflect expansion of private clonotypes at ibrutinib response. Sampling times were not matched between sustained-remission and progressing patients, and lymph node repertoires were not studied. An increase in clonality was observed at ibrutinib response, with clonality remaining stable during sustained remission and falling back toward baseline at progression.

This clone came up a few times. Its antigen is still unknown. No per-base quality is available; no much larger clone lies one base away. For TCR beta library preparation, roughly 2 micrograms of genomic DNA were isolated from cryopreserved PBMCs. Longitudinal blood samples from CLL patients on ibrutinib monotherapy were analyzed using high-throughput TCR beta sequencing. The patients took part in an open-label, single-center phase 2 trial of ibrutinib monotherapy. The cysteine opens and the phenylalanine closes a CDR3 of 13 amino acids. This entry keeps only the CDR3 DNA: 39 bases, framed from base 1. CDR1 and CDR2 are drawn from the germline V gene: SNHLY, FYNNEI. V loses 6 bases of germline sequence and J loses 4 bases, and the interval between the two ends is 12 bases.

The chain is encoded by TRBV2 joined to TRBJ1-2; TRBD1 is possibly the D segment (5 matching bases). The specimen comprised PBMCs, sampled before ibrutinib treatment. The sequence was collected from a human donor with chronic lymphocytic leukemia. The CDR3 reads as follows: CASRLGAGYGYTF. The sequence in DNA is TGTGCCAGCAGGCTTGGGGCGGGCTATGGCTACACCTTC.